Included here is one T cell receptor (beta chain) sequence, with context. Antigen specificity is unknown. The entry originates in a study of cytomegalovirus exposure and HLA in healthy donors. Study-level information: Later analysis reported that the 110 or so validation repertoires shared the platform of the approximately 690 first-cohort repertoires.

The germline V gene encodes CDR1 SQVTM and CDR2 ANQGSEA. The J segment lost 14 bases and the V segment lost 6 bases, leaving 12 bases of the junction unmatched. The CDR3 has 12 amino acids. Study-level findings and limits: In vitro, three CMV-associated chains proved specific for CMV antigens.

Method: immunoSEQ multiplex PCR; TCRdb's copy keeps in-frame clones and lacks some. This table has 130,000 to 150,000 clones, 85% to 90% appearing once. V and J are TRBV29-1 and TRBJ2-3, with 9 bases aligning to TRBD1. The sequenced sample was PBMCs. The origin of this receptor is a woman younger than 30 in good health and CMV-seropositive. Written as DNA, the CDR3 is TGCAGCGTCCCCGCCCGGACAGGGGAAAGGTATTTT. Amino acids: CSVPARTGERYF.